The rows below give T cell receptor beta chains drawn from one sample of a study of blood T cell repertoires in COVID-19. Generated by immunoSEQ multiplex PCR, the TCRdb table keeps only in-frame clones and is missing some. The sample has a few hundred thousand clones; 70% to 90% are singletons. The sample comprised peripheral blood. These receptors were obtained from a woman aged 45-60 years who had recovered from COVID-19. The CDR3 runs from the conserved cysteine through the conserved F or W. The D gene is left open where the match is weak. Rows may omit the clone size; those that give it use once, few, many or a size class.

>TRBJ2-5|NA|TRBV11-3|NA
CASSLGRGRRGPPYTQYF
TGTGCCAGCAGCTTAGGGAGAGGGCGGCGGGGGCCCCCCTATACCCAGTACTTC
>TRBJ2-7|TRBD2|TRBV5-6|NA
CASTRLAGSGEQYF
TGTGCCAGCACCAGACTAGCGGGATCGGGCGAGCAGTACTTC
>TRBJ2-1|TRBD1|TRBV9|NA
CASSVGTGYNEQFF
TGTGCCAGCAGCGTCGGGACAGGTTACAATGAGCAGTTCTTC
>TRBJ2-6|NA|TRBV7-7|once
CASSLGGGSGANVLTF
TGTGCTAGCAGCTTAGGAGGGGGCTCTGGGGCCAACGTCCTGACTTTC
>TRBJ1-3|TRBD1|TRBV28|NA
CASSTPGQGGSSGNTIYF
TGTGCCAGCAGTACACCGGGACAGGGGGGCTCCTCTGGAAACACCATATATTTT
>TRBJ2-7|TRBD1|TRBV7-8|NA
CASSLMGQFSYEQYF
TGTGCCAGCAGCTTAATGGGACAGTTTTCCTACGAGCAGTACTTC
>TRBJ2-7|NA|TRBV27|NA
CASTQRASALGTYEQYF
TGTGCCAGCACCCAACGGGCTAGCGCCCTAGGGACCTACGAGCAGTACTTC
>TRBJ1-5|NA|TRBV2|NA
CASTLLGQLSNQPQHF
TGTGCCAGCACCCTATTAGGACAGTTGAGCAATCAGCCCCAGCATTTT
>TRBJ2-7|NA|TRBV5-6|NA
CASSLVQGMAEQYF
TGTGCCAGCAGCTTGGTACAGGGAATGGCCGAGCAGTACTTC
>TRBJ2-7|NA|TRBV7-9|once
CASSLEAPTDEQYF
TGTGCCAGCAGCTTAGAAGCGCCCACTGACGAGCAGTACTTC
>TRBJ2-5|TRBD2|TRBV5-4|NA
CASSGTGLAGRETQYF
TGTGCCAGCAGCGGGACGGGACTAGCGGGTCGTGAGACCCAGTACTTC
>TRBJ2-3|NA|TRBV5-4|NA
CASSLNPGFGATDTQYF
TGTGCCAGCAGCCTTAACCCAGGCTTTGGGGCCACAGATACGCAGTATTTT
>TRBJ2-1|NA|TRBV4-1|NA
CASSQESGVGNNEQFF
TGCGCCAGCAGCCAAGAATCGGGGGTGGGGAACAATGAGCAGTTCTTC
>TRBJ1-4|TRBD1|TRBV5-6|NA
CASSPGTANEKLFF
TGTGCCAGCAGCCCTGGGACAGCAAATGAAAAACTGTTTTTT
>TRBJ2-7|NA|TRBV4-1|few
CASSPWGYGTRSSYEQYF
TGCGCCAGCAGCCCTTGGGGGTACGGGACTCGTTCGTCCTACGAGCAGTACTTC
>TRBJ2-1|NA|TRBV5-4|NA
CASSLGLSYNEQFF
TGTGCCAGCAGCTTGGGTCTCTCCTACAATGAGCAGTTCTTC
>TRBJ1-2|TRBD1|TRBV24-1|NA
CATSVGQGRGYTF
TGTGCCACCAGCGTCGGACAGGGTCGAGGCTACACCTTC
>TRBJ1-4|NA|TRBV6-5|NA
CASSVGAANEKLFF
TGTGCCAGCAGCGTAGGAGCCGCTAATGAAAAACTGTTTTTT
>TRBJ1-1|NA|TRBV5-1|NA
CASWRDTENTEAFF
TGCGCCAGCTGGCGTGACACCGAGAACACTGAAGCTTTCTTT
>TRBJ1-3|NA|TRBV7-6|NA
CASSLGPHSLGNTIYF
TGTGCCAGCAGCTTAGGTCCCCACTCCCTCGGAAACACCATATATTTT
>TRBJ1-2|NA|TRBV2|NA
CASSDRHGYTF
TGTGCCAGCAGTGACAGGCATGGCTACACCTTC
>TRBJ1-3|NA|TRBV4-3|NA
CASSPSTGTPGNTIYF
TGCGCCAGCAGCCCTTCTACCGGGACTCCCGGAAACACCATATATTTT
>TRBJ1-1|NA|TRBV6-4|NA
CASSEGRNTEAFF
TGTGCCAGCAGTGAGGGCAGAAACACTGAAGCTTTCTTT
>TRBJ1-5|TRBD1|TRBV7-2|NA
CASSPGQGPNQPQHF
TGTGCCAGCAGCCCAGGACAGGGTCCCAATCAGCCCCAGCATTTT
>TRBJ2-1|NA|TRBV7-9|NA
CASSPGQIPRSEQFF
TGTGCCAGCAGCCCCGGACAGATCCCCCGGAGTGAGCAGTTCTTC
>TRBJ2-4|TRBD1|TRBV29-1|few
CSARTGENIQYF
TGCAGCGCTAGGACAGGGGAAAACATTCAGTACTTC